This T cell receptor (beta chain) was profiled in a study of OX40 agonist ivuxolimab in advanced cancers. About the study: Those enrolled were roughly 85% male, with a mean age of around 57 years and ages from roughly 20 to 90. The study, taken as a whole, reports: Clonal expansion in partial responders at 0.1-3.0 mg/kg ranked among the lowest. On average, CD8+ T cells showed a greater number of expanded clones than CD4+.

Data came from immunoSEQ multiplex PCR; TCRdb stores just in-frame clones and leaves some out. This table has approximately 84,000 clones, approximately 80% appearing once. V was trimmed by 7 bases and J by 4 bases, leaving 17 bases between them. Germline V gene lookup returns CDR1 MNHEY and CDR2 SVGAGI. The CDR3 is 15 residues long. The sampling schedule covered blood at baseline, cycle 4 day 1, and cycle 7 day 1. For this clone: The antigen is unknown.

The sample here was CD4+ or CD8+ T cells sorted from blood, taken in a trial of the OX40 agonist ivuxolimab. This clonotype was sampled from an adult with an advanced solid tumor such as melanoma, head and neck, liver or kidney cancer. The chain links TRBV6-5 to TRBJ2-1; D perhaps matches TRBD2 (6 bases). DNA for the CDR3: TGTGCCAGCATGAGTGGGGGGAGAGTATACAATGAGCAGTTCTTC. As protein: CASMSGGRVYNEQFF.